This T cell receptor (beta chain) was documented in a study of shared clonotypes between healthy human individuals. Only Caucasian adults living in Nashville, Tennessee made up the donor group. Study observations and caveats: In general, naive subsets displayed greater estimated richness than memory subsets did.

At deep level, the assay was performed. Assay used: immunoSEQ multiplex PCR; TCRdb lists only in-frame clones, some missing. The sample has around 2.5 million clones; 93% are singletons. V dropped 6 bases and J dropped 6 bases, with 4 bases sitting between them. The germline CDR1 and CDR2 sequences are SGHNT and YENEEA. The CDR3 contains 10 residues. As regards this clone: As yet, its antigen is unknown.

Sequenced material: naive CD4+ T cells from PBMCs. Subset of the sample: CD45RA+ positively selected. This sequence joins TRBV11-3 and TRBJ2-3; D is ambiguous. The receptor's source is a man between 18 and 29 years old in good health. Some clones in this sample may be carry-over from other donors' samples. The CDR3 region has the DNA TGTGCCAGCAGAGTGGATACGCAGTATTTT. It is translated as CASRVDTQYF.